This T cell receptor (beta chain) was identified in a study of beta chain features in type 1 diabetes. General study results and limits: There were fewer insertions and more deletions at the VDJ junctions of type 1 diabetes patients. The study found moderately but significantly shorter TCRB CDR3s in all four CD4+ subsets of Type 1 diabetes patients.

The entirety of the isolated RNA underwent reverse transcription, so expressed TCRB transcripts were sequenced. Sequencing of naive, central memory and regulatory T cell samples gave an average of roughly 4 million reads. Measured with immunoSEQ multiplex PCR; TCRdb has only the in-frame clones, and not every one. The table records around 340,000 clones, 8% of them present only once. A few counts support this clone. As yet, its antigen is unknown. Input material: central memory CD4+ T cells from blood. The TCR sequence derives from a woman aged 18-35 years in good health.

In DNA, the CDR3 is TGCGCCAGCAGCTTGGGACAGCGGGAGAATGAGCAGTTCTTC. Its protein product is CASSLGQRENEQFF. The V gene is TRBV4-3, the J gene TRBJ2-1, with a tentative D call TRBD2 (8 bases). The V end was cut by 5 bases, the J end by 7 bases, with 15 bases between. The CDR3 has 14 residues. CDR1 is LGHNA, CDR2 YSLEER, per germline.